These 20 T cell receptor beta chains were sequenced from one sample in a study of CD8 T cells in ankylosing spondylitis. Study-wide findings and caveats: Typical of ankylosing spondylitis blood, it appeared, was a TCR beta motif of fewer than 10 highly homologous variants.

TCRdb re-called the 5' RACE reads with MiXCR, one entry per CDR3 protein. The repertoire holds roughly 440,000 distinct CDR3 sequences, with about a sixth as singletons. These receptors' antigens are unknown. Sequenced material: blood, either unsorted or a sorted T cell fraction (not recorded which). The receptor source for this set is a male donor with ankylosing spondylitis.

The chain has TRBV19 and TRBJ2-5, with 12 nucleotides matching TRBD1. The length of the CDR3 is 14 residues. Trimming took 9 bases from V and 3 from J; bases not matched to a gene: 5. Looked up from germline, CDR1 is LNHDA and CDR2 is SQIVND (reference sequence). This chain's CDR3 is CASRDRGREETQYF. CDR3 nucleotides: TGTGCCAGCCGGGACAGGGGGCGAGAAGAGACCCAGTACTTC.

V is TRBV6-2 or TRBV6-3 and J is TRBJ1-1; 7 bases are a match to TRBD1. The CDR3 loop spans 15 amino acids. The germline gives CDR1 MNHEY, CDR2 SVGEGT. V dropped 6 bases and J dropped 4; count of bases not matched to a gene: 11. The CDR3 DNA reads TGTGCCAGCAGCCTCCTAGGACAGGCCCGCACTGAAGCTTTCTTT. Protein: CASSLLGQARTEAFF.

The V and J genes are TRBV18 and TRBJ1-1; 8 bases map to TRBD1. CDR1 and CDR2 (germline): KGHSH, LQKENI. V shed 6 bases and J 3 bases; nucleotides not matched to a gene: 3. The CDR3 has 13 amino acids. The CDR3 bases are TGTGCCAGCTCGCCGACAGGGGACACTGAAGCTTTCTTT. Its protein product is CASSPTGDTEAFF.

In this sample, this clonotype turned up a few times. The chain links TRBV18 to TRBJ2-5, with TRBD2 matching over 7 bases. The V gene's germline CDR1 is KGHSH and CDR2 LQKENI. The CDR3 consists of 16 residues. V dropped 5 bases and J dropped 0; count of bases not matched to a gene: 9. The chain's CDR3 is CASSTPLAAYQETQYF. In DNA form, the CDR3 reads TGTGCCAGCTCAACCCCGCTAGCGGCGTACCAAGAGACCCAGTACTTC.

This clonotype was detected a few times. The genes are TRBV14 and TRBJ2-7, with D maybe TRBD2 (5 bases). With 4 bases removed from V and 2 bases from J, the gap between germline ends came to 12 bases. The CDR3 spans 14 residues. The germline gives CDR1 SGHDN, CDR2 FVKESK. The CDR3 spells CASSPPDSPYEQYF. The CDR3 DNA sequence: TGTGCCAGCAGCCCCCCGGACTCCCCCTACGAGCAGTACTTC.

This clonotype was recorded a few times. The rearrangement uses TRBV25-1 and TRBJ2-7, with 10 bases that match TRBD1. This CDR3 has 15 residues. From germline, CDR1 is MGHDK and CDR2 SYGVNS. The ends lost 2 bases at V and 6 bases at J; junction bases unmatched: 7. In nucleotides, the CDR3 is TGTGCCAGCAGTGAACCGGGACAGGGGCGCGGCGAGCAGTACTTC. Translating it yields CASSEPGQGRGEQYF.

This clonotype was counted only a few times. The chain couples TRBV29-1 to TRBJ1-1; no clear D. This CDR3 has 14 residues. Per the germline V gene, CDR1 is SQVTM and CDR2 is ANQGSEA. V was shortened by 2 bases and J by 2 bases, with 12 bases between the two germline ends. In DNA form, the CDR3 reads TGCAGCGTTGAACACCGAATAACCAACACTGAAGCTTTCTTT. It is translated as CSVEHRITNTEAFF.

This clonotype was detected many times. This chain links TRBV12-3 or TRBV12-4 with TRBJ2-1; D gene uncertain. V gave up 8 bases and J gave up 8 bases, with 19 bases separating them. CDR3 length: 14 residues. CDR3 amino acids: CASAPRSSGHEQFF. The CDR3 DNA reads as TGTGCCAGCGCCCCTAGAAGTTCCGGTCATGAGCAGTTCTTC.

In this sample, this clonotype turned up a few times. This sequence joins TRBV9 and TRBJ2-1; D unclear. V lost 0 bases to trimming and J lost 2 bases, with 12 bases between them. Germline V gene lookup returns CDR1 SGDLS and CDR2 YYNGEE. The CDR3 is 16 amino acids. DNA for the CDR3: TGTGCCAGCAGCGTAGCAGGTGGGAACCCCTACAATGAGCAGTTCTTC. Translating it yields CASSVAGGNPYNEQFF.

The chain uses TRBV3-1 and TRBJ2-5, with 7 bases that match TRBD2. Germline-derived CDR1 and CDR2 are LGHDT and YNNKEL (reference sequence). V gave up 3 bases and J gave up 5 bases; unmatched junction bases: 9. This CDR3 spans 15 amino acids. The DNA of the CDR3 is TGTGCCAGCAGCCAGACCCGGACTAGTCAGGAGACCCAGTACTTC. Protein sequence: CASSQTRTSQETQYF.

This sequence joins TRBV27 and TRBJ1-2, with D tentatively TRBD1 (5 bases). CDR3 length: 12 residues. Germline-derived CDR1 and CDR2 are MNHEY and SMNVEV (reference sequence). Trimming took 8 bases from V and 2 from J, leaving 9 bases between them. CDR3 sequence: CASRWGNYGYTF. The CDR3 DNA reads TGTGCCAGCCGATGGGGGAACTATGGCTACACCTTC.

The genes are TRBV19 and TRBJ2-5; 8 bases match TRBD1. The CDR3 extends over 16 amino acids. Germline CDR1 reads LNHDA; CDR2 reads SQIVND (reference sequence). With V trimmed by 6 bases and J by 4 bases, 13 bases remained unmatched. CDR3 sequence (DNA): TGTGCCAGTAGGGCAAACCCATGGACAGGGCCAGAGACCCAGTACTTC. This sequence encodes CASRANPWTGPETQYF.

This chain links TRBV7-2 with TRBJ2-7; D is possibly TRBD1 (6 bases). V dropped 4 bases and J dropped 2 bases, with 15 bases sitting between them. Germline loops: CDR1 SGHTA, CDR2 FQGNSA. There are 15 residues in the CDR3. CDR3: CASSYHGTPPYEQYF. The CDR3 bases are TGTGCCAGCAGCTACCATGGGACACCCCCCTACGAGCAGTACTTC.

The V call is TRBV7-9, the J call TRBJ1-2; D may be TRBD1 (6 bases). Germline loops: CDR1 SEHNR, CDR2 FQNEAQ (reference sequence). V gave up 5 bases and J gave up 3 bases, with 13 bases separating them. The CDR3 spans 14 residues. The CDR3 here is CASSQKAGDYGYTF. In DNA form, the CDR3 reads TGTGCCAGCAGCCAAAAGGCAGGGGACTATGGCTACACCTTC.

This clonotype turned up a few times. The chain combines TRBV3-1 with TRBJ2-7; TRBD1 matches 9 bases. V shed 5 bases and J 3 bases; nucleotides not matched to a gene: 2. The CDR3 runs 13 residues. CDR1 LGHDT and CDR2 YNNKEL come from the germline V gene (reference sequence). CDR3 region: CASSKGQGYEQYF. CDR3 coding DNA: TGTGCCAGCAGCAAGGGACAGGGCTACGAGCAGTACTTC.

V usage is TRBV14 and J usage is TRBJ2-1, with D tentatively TRBD1 (6 bases). The CDR3 has 17 amino acids. Trimming took off 0 bases at V and 5 bases at J, with 17 bases between the two ends. Germline V gene data show CDR1 as SGHDN and CDR2 as FVKESK. CDR3 bases: TGTGCCAGCAGCCAAGACGCAGGGGCGCGGCCCAACAATGAGCAGTTCTTC. Its protein is CASSQDAGARPNNEQFF.

This clonotype was counted between two and nine times. J is TRBJ1-2 and V is TRBV15; TRBD1 is a possible D gene (5 bases). Germline CDR1 is LNHNV and CDR2 is YYDKDF (reference sequence). The CDR3 loop spans 14 amino acids. V lost 0 bases and J lost 7, with 12 bases in between. CDR3 in amino acids: CATSRDGDVSGYTF. The CDR3, as DNA: TGTGCCACCAGCAGAGACGGGGACGTCTCTGGCTACACCTTC.

This chain joins TRBV6-4 and TRBJ1-6; 8 bases align to TRBD1. The CDR3 runs 15 residues. V lost 7 bases to trimming and J lost 9 bases; unmatched junction nucleotides: 11. Germline V gives CDR1 MRHNA, CDR2 SNTAGT. The CDR3 DNA is TGTGCCAGCAACCGGACAGGGAGGGACGGTTCACCCCTCCACTTT. Translation: CASNRTGRDGSPLHF.

This clonotype was recorded at least ten times. V and J are TRBV7-3 and TRBJ1-1, with 8 bases that match TRBD1. The CDR3 length is 13 residues. Trimming removed 5 bases from V and 6 bases from J; junction bases left unmatched: 5. Germline V CDR1 and CDR2: SGHTA, FQGTGA. Here the CDR3 reads CASSTLQGAEAFF. For the CDR3, the DNA is TGTGCCAGCAGCACCCTACAGGGGGCTGAAGCTTTCTTT.

This clonotype showed up just a few times. The chain recombines TRBV24-1 with TRBJ2-3; 9 bases are a match to TRBD1. This CDR3 is 17 amino acids long. Germline V gene data show CDR1 as KGHDR and CDR2 as SFDVKD. The junction had 8 bases not matched to a gene; V was cut back by 3 bases and J by 2 bases. CDR3: CATSDPGQGPSTDTQYF. CDR3 DNA: TGTGCCACCAGTGATCCCGGACAGGGGCCCTCCACAGATACGCAGTATTTT.